This T cell receptor (beta chain) was obtained from a study of shared clonotypes between healthy human individuals. The study, taken as a whole, reports: An effect of sequencing depth on clonotype sharing among donors was expected.

Sequencing was at deep level. Method: immunoSEQ multiplex PCR; TCRdb's copy keeps in-frame clones and lacks some. The data hold hundreds of thousands of clones, with 76% observed a single time. A remark on this clone: The antigen is undetermined.

The CDR3 spans 14 residues. Unmatched junction bases numbered 7, after V lost 2 bases and J lost 6 bases. Germline CDR1 is ENHRY and CDR2 is SYGVKD. Unsorted samples drew genomic DNA from approximately 90 million PBMCs. The sequenced sample consisted of PBMCs. This receptor was taken from a middle-aged woman in good health. Some clones in this sample may be carry-over from other donors' samples. V is TRBV10-3 and J is TRBJ2-7; 7 bases are shared with TRBD1. The CDR3 DNA follows: TGTGCCATCAGTGAGGACCAGGGGGTGGGCGAGCAGTACTTC. It translates to CAISEDQGVGEQYF.